This entry lists 19 T cell receptor beta chains sequenced from one sample in a study of OX40 agonist ivuxolimab in advanced cancers. The data were produced by immunoSEQ multiplex PCR, yet TCRdb's version contains in-frame clones alone and is incomplete. The data show under 90,000 clones, around 92% seen once. Sample: CD4+ or CD8+ T cells sorted from blood, taken in a trial of the OX40 agonist ivuxolimab. These receptors originate from an adult with an advanced solid tumor such as melanoma, head and neck, liver or kidney cancer.

The rearrangement joins TRBV11-3 to TRBJ1-5; no clear D. Trimming shortened V by 8 bases and J by 0 bases, and 2 bases separated the two germline ends. The CDR3 spans 11 residues. Germline-derived CDR1 and CDR2 are SGHNT and YENEEA. The CDR3 nucleotides are TGTGCCAGCGGTAGCAATCAGCCCCAGCATTTT. Amino acids: CASGSNQPQHF.

The V gene is TRBV6-5, the J gene TRBJ1-2, with a tentative D call TRBD1 (6 bases). Between the trimmed V and J ends, which lost 2 bases and 5 bases, there was a span of 12 bases. CDR1 is MNHEY and CDR2 is SVGAGI in the germline V gene. The CDR3 runs 14 residues. The CDR3 DNA sequence: TGTGCCAGCAGTTACCCTCTCACAGGGTATGGCTACACCTTC. The encoded protein is CASSYPLTGYGYTF.

The chain couples TRBV5-1 to TRBJ2-3; a possible D gene is TRBD1 (5 bases). This CDR3 contains 16 residues. With 8 bases removed from V and 0 bases from J, the gap between germline ends came to 19 bases. The germline V gene encodes CDR1 SGHRS and CDR2 YFSETQ. Here the CDR3 DNA reads TGCGCCAGTACTCTCGCGGAGACAGCTAGCACAGATACGCAGTATTTT. Residues: CASTLAETASTDTQYF.

This clone was observed once. The V call is TRBV7-1, the J call TRBJ2-7; D gene uncertain. Being an ORF, TRBV7-1 has a function that is uncertain. The CDR3 extends over 14 amino acids. The germline V and J ends were trimmed by 4 bases and 0 bases, with 10 bases remaining between them. The CDR3 spells CASSLRASSYEQYF. CDR3 bases: TGTGCCAGCAGCTTAAGGGCGAGCTCCTACGAGCAGTACTTC.

This chain links TRBV10-2 with TRBJ1-2; tentative D call: TRBD1 (6 bases). Looked up from germline, CDR1 is WSHSY and CDR2 is SAAADI. Trimming shortened V by 2 bases and J by 7 bases, and 11 bases separated the two germline ends. This CDR3 comprises 13 residues. CDR3: CASSEQTGLGYTF. Here the CDR3 DNA reads TGCGCCAGCAGTGAGCAAACAGGGCTTGGCTACACCTTC.

The chain carries TRBV15 and TRBJ1-1, with 8 bases that match TRBD1. CDR3 length: 16 residues. The junction had 8 bases not matched to a gene; V was cut back by 1 base and J by 4 bases. Germline values: CDR1 LNHNV, CDR2 YYDKDF (reference sequence). This CDR3 reads CATSRGRGLLGTEAFF. CDR3 nucleotide sequence: TGTGCCACCAGCAGAGGCAGGGGGCTATTGGGCACTGAAGCTTTCTTT.

This chain links TRBV19 with TRBJ1-2, with a tentative D call TRBD1 (5 bases). This CDR3 is built from 13 residues. Germline lookup yields CDR1 LNHDA and CDR2 SQIVND (reference sequence). V shed 9 bases and J shed 8 bases, with 19 bases lying between them. CDR3 in amino acids: CASSGTLTTGYTF. The CDR3 coding sequence is TGTGCCAGCTCTGGGACGCTCACGACGGGCTACACCTTC. The full variable domain, with the rest looked up from reference TRBV19 and TRBJ1-2, is DGGITQSPKYLFRKEGQNVTLSCEQNLNHDAMYWYRQDPGQGLRLIYYSQIVNDFQKGDIAEGYSVSREKKESFPLTVTSAQKNPTAFYLCASSGTLTTGYTFGSGTRLTVV.

The gene calls are TRBV5-8 and TRBJ1-2, with 10 bases matching TRBD1. Losses at the gene ends were 5 bases for V and 8 bases for J; bases not matched to a gene: 9. This CDR3 is 14 amino acids long. Looked up from germline, CDR1 is SGHTS and CDR2 is YDEGEE. The CDR3: CASSSSGTGVGYTF. CDR3 DNA: TGTGCCAGCAGTTCATCCGGGACAGGGGTCGGCTACACCTTC. Combining the CDR3 with reference TRBV5-8 and TRBJ1-2 gives the whole variable domain EAGVTQSPTHLIKTRGQQATLRCSPISGHTSVYWYQQALGLGLQFLLWYDEGEERNRGNFPPRFSGRQFPNYSSELNVNALELEDSALYLCASSSSGTGVGYTFGSGTRLTVV.

The chain joins TRBV6-5 to TRBJ1-1; D not certain. This CDR3 is 15 amino acids long. Trimming removed 0 bases at V and 0 bases at J, with 8 bases between. Germline lookup yields CDR1 MNHEY and CDR2 SVGAGI. Here the CDR3 DNA reads TGTGCCAGCAGTTACTCGGGTGGGATGAACACTGAAGCTTTCTTT. The encoded protein is CASSYSGGMNTEAFF.

The rearrangement joins TRBV10-1 to TRBJ1-2; no reliable D call. Germline values: CDR1 WNHNN, CDR2 SYGVQD (reference sequence). Trimming left V 5 bases short and J 2 bases short, with 9 bases between. The CDR3 totals 13 residues. In nucleotides, the CDR3 is TGCGCCAGCAGTCAAAACAGAAACTATGGCTACACCTTC. This sequence encodes CASSQNRNYGYTF.

The gene calls are TRBV7-2 and TRBJ2-5; 10 bases align to TRBD1. Germline-derived CDR1 and CDR2 are SGHTA and FQGNSA. The CDR3 covers 15 residues. The junction had 6 bases not matched to a gene; V was cut back by 3 bases and J by 5 bases. CDR3 nucleotides: TGTGCCAGCAGCTTGGACAGGGGGACGGGCGAGACCCAGTACTTC. This sequence encodes CASSLDRGTGETQYF. Supplemented by reference TRBV7-2 and TRBJ2-5, the full variable domain reads GAGVSQSPSNKVTEKGKDVELRCDPISGHTALYWYRQSLGQGLEFLIYFQGNSAPDKSGLPSDRFSAERTGGSVSTLTIQRTQQEDSAVYLCASSLDRGTGETQYFGPGTRLLVL.

CDR3 sequence reads: CASSVGGQTLLTQYF. CDR3 nucleotides: TGTGCCAGCAGCGTAGGGGGACAGACCCTCCTTACGCAGTATTTT. V gene TRBV9 combines with J gene TRBJ2-3, with 7 bases matching TRBD1. In germline, CDR1 is SGDLS, CDR2 YYNGEE. After removal of 0 bases from V and 8 bases from J, the junction contained 9 bases not matched to a gene. This CDR3 spans 15 amino acids.

This rearrangement joins TRBV16 to TRBJ2-5; D uncertain. The V gene lost 0 bases and the J gene lost 4 bases, with 9 bases spanning the gap. The CDR3 loop spans 14 amino acids. The germline gives CDR1 KGHSY, CDR2 FQNENV. The CDR3, as DNA: TGTGCCAGCAGCCAATCACGACTGAGAGAGACCCAGTACTTC. Encoded protein: CASSQSRLRETQYF.

This rearrangement joins TRBV29-1 to TRBJ2-1; 7 bases are shared with TRBD2. Germline-derived CDR1 and CDR2 are SQVTM and ANQGSEA. The CDR3 contains 12 residues. Trimming cost V 4 bases and J 9 bases; bases outside gene matches: 6. CDR3 nucleotide sequence: TGCAGCGTTGGTCTAGCGGACGGTGAGCAGTTCTTC. Its translation is CSVGLADGEQFF.

J is TRBJ1-2 and V is TRBV6-5; D may be TRBD1 (6 bases). V lost 8 bases and J lost 2, with 12 bases in between. Germline assignment: CDR1 MNHEY and CDR2 SVGAGI. The CDR3 loop spans 13 amino acids. This chain's CDR3 is CASGAQGNYGYTF. The DNA for the CDR3 is TGTGCCAGCGGCGCACAGGGAAACTATGGCTACACCTTC.

This chain joins TRBV18 and TRBJ2-1; 10 nucleotides align to TRBD2. This CDR3 contains 16 residues. From germline, CDR1 is KGHSH and CDR2 LQKENI. J gave up 4 bases and V 4 bases, and 7 bases lay outside the gene matches. CDR3 sequence reads: CASSLGLAEIYNEQFF. CDR3 DNA sequence: TGTGCCAGCTCACTAGGACTAGCGGAGATATACAATGAGCAGTTCTTC.

The rearrangement links TRBV5-1 to TRBJ1-1; D remains unclear. Germline V gene data show CDR1 as SGHRS and CDR2 as YFSETQ. The CDR3 extends over 14 amino acids. Trimming cost V 4 bases and J 1 base, with 11 bases left between them. CDR3 in amino acids: CASSRGRENTEAFF. The CDR3 DNA is TGCGCCAGCAGCCGCGGACGGGAGAACACTGAAGCTTTCTTT.

The gene calls are TRBV29-1 and TRBJ2-7; TRBD2 is a possible D gene (6 bases). Germline CDR1 and CDR2: SQVTM and ANQGSEA. Trimming took off 6 bases at V and 6 bases at J, with 24 bases between the two ends. This CDR3 has 15 amino acids. The DNA for the CDR3 is TGCAGCGTCACGACGGGACTCCTTGGCCTCCTCGAGCAGTACTTC. Translated: CSVTTGLLGLLEQYF.

The gene calls are TRBV6-5 and TRBJ1-5; D is undetermined. The CDR3 consists of 13 residues. Germline V gene sequence: CDR1 MNHEY, CDR2 SVGAGI. Trimming pared 6 bases from V and 2 bases from J, leaving 8 bases between. This chain's CDR3 is CASRPEGNQPQHF. The CDR3 DNA reads TGTGCCAGCAGGCCCGAGGGCAATCAGCCCCAGCATTTT.